The 32 T cell receptor beta chains given below trace back to one sample, sequenced in a study of T cell responses to AZD1222 COVID-19 vaccine. Repertoires were generated with immunoSEQ multiplex PCR, while TCRdb's copy carries only in-frame clones and drops some. This table holds over 110,000 clones, 85% to 95% found once. Sequencing used peripheral blood, obtained after recovery from COVID-19. These receptors were obtained from an adult who had recovered from COVID-19.

The V and J genes are TRBV19 and TRBJ2-3; D is possibly TRBD2 (5 bases). The CDR3 contains 15 residues. Germline CDR1 is LNHDA and CDR2 is SQIVND (reference sequence). Trimming cost V 5 bases and J 4 bases, with 16 bases left between them. CDR3 bases: TGTGCCAGTAGTTCACCGGGCCGAGGGCCAGATACGCAGTATTTT. It translates to CASSSPGRGPDTQYF.

This chain joins TRBV24-1 and TRBJ1-4, with a tentative D call TRBD1 (5 bases). Germline V gene lookup returns CDR1 KGHDR and CDR2 SFDVKD. V was pared by 6 bases and J by 2 bases, with 12 bases between. CDR3 length: 15 amino acids. Here the CDR3 reads CATSSGGGTNEKLFF. Here the CDR3 DNA reads TGTGCCACCAGTTCTGGTGGGGGGACTAATGAAAAACTGTTTTTT.

The gene calls are TRBV5-1 and TRBJ2-7; 10 nucleotides line up with TRBD1. Germline V gene data show CDR1 as SGHRS and CDR2 as YFSETQ. Trimming removed 2 bases from V and 5 bases from J; junction bases left unmatched: 16. CDR3 length: 18 amino acids. The CDR3 protein is CASSFNPRRQGAVNEQYF. For the CDR3, the DNA is TGCGCCAGCAGCTTTAATCCCCGAAGACAGGGGGCGGTAAACGAGCAGTACTTC.

The CDR3 DNA is TGTGCCACCAGTGATTTATGGGCGGGGGGCCAAGAGACCCAGTACTTC. This encodes CATSDLWAGGQETQYF. The chain employs TRBV24-1 and TRBJ2-5; TRBD2 matches 8 bases. The trim removed 1 base at V and 1 base at J, leaving 4 bases unmatched. Germline V gene sequence: CDR1 KGHDR, CDR2 SFDVKD. This CDR3 has 16 residues.

CDR3 loop: CASSRISGELFF. The CDR3 bases are TGTGCCAGCAGTAGGATATCCGGGGAGCTGTTTTTT. The V gene is TRBV6-5, the J gene TRBJ2-2; no firm D call. This CDR3 spans 12 amino acids. Trimming left V 5 bases short and J 6 bases short, with 7 bases between. Germline CDR1 MNHEY, CDR2 SVGAGI.

V gene TRBV27 combines with J gene TRBJ2-7, with 7 bases fitting TRBD1. Germline CDR1 is MNHEY and CDR2 is SMNVEV (reference sequence). The trim removed 6 bases at V and 5 bases at J, leaving 10 bases unmatched. The CDR3 runs 14 residues. The DNA for the CDR3 is TGTGCCAGCAGAGAACAGGGGATTGTGAACGAGCAGTACTTC. Protein: CASREQGIVNEQYF.

V and J are TRBV3-1 (or the pseudogene TRBV3-2) and TRBJ1-1; 7 nucleotides match TRBD1. V dropped 4 bases and J dropped 4; count of bases not matched to a gene: 6. The CDR3 spans 14 residues. The germline gives CDR1 LGHDT, CDR2 YNNKEL (reference sequence). CDR3 sequence reads: CASSLQGGGTEAFF. CDR3 bases: TGTGCCAGCAGCCTCCAGGGGGGTGGCACTGAAGCTTTCTTT.

This chain links TRBV7-2 with TRBJ1-2, with TRBD1 identical over 7 bases. With 5 bases clipped from V and 4 bases from J, the junction kept 7 bases outside the gene matches. The germline CDR1 and CDR2 sequences are SGHTA and FQGNSA. This CDR3 has 14 amino acids. The CDR3 sequence is CASSRYRGPYGYTF. The CDR3 bases are TGTGCCAGCAGCAGATACAGGGGTCCCTATGGCTACACCTTC. Full variable domain (rest looked up from reference TRBV7-2 and TRBJ1-2): GAGVSQSPSNKVTEKGKDVELRCDPISGHTALYWYRQSLGQGLEFLIYFQGNSAPDKSGLPSDRFSAERTGGSVSTLTIQRTQQEDSAVYLCASSRYRGPYGYTFGSGTRLTVV.

As to this clone: Other DNA sequences in the same sample also yield this CDR3. The chain is built from TRBV6-5 and TRBJ1-1; the D gene is possibly TRBD1 (5 bases). The CDR3 spans 13 residues. Germline CDR1 reads MNHEY; CDR2 reads SVGAGI. Trimming took 3 bases from V and 1 from J, leaving 6 bases between them. CDR3 residues: CASSYGGNTEAFF. In nucleotides, the CDR3 is TGTGCCAGCAGTTATGGGGGGAACACTGAAGCTTTCTTT.

CDR3 sequence (DNA): TGTGCCAGCAGCTTAGGGCCGACTAGCGGGTACGAGCAGTACTTC. This translates into CASSLGPTSGYEQYF. The V call is TRBV7-2, the J call TRBJ2-7, with 10 bases that match TRBD2. The CDR3 consists of 15 residues. Germline-derived CDR1 and CDR2 are SGHTA and FQGNSA. Germline trimming cut 1 base from V and 4 bases from J; bases unmatched to any gene: 4. Complete variable domain (other parts from reference TRBV7-2 and TRBJ2-7): GAGVSQSPSNKVTEKGKDVELRCDPISGHTALYWYRQSLGQGLEFLIYFQGNSAPDKSGLPSDRFSAERTGGSVSTLTIQRTQQEDSAVYLCASSLGPTSGYEQYFGPGTRLTVT.

This clone has a single count. This chain joins TRBV10-2 and TRBJ2-3; 9 nucleotides agree with TRBD2. The CDR3 sequence is 19 residues long. J gave up 0 bases and V 7 bases, and 17 bases lay outside the gene matches. Germline-derived CDR1 and CDR2 are WSHSY and SAAADI. The CDR3 DNA sequence: TGCGCCAGCACCGGAAGGGTCCTAGCGGGACGTTCTAGCACAGATACGCAGTATTTT. This gives the protein CASTGRVLAGRSSTDTQYF.

This clone was seen a single time. The chain carries TRBV5-5 and TRBJ1-4, with a possible D match to TRBD1 (5 bases). The V end lost 4 bases, the J end lost 6 bases, and 16 bases lay between the germline ends. Germline values: CDR1 SGHKS, CDR2 YYEKEE (reference sequence). The CDR3 sequence is 15 residues long. The DNA for the CDR3 is TGTGCCAGCAGCGAGGGGAGGTCCAATGATGAAAAACTGTTTTTT. Protein product: CASSEGRSNDEKLFF. Together with reference TRBV5-5 and TRBJ1-4, the CDR3 gives the full variable domain: DAGVTQSPTHLIKTRGQQVTLRCSPISGHKSVSWYQQVLGQGPQFIFQYYEKEERGRGNFPDRFSARQFPNYSSELNVNALLLGDSALYLCASSEGRSNDEKLFFGSGTQLSVL.

The chain combines TRBV19 with TRBJ2-6, with unresolved D. In germline, CDR1 is LNHDA, CDR2 SQIVND (reference sequence). The CDR3 has 16 residues. Trimming removed 3 bases from V and 0 bases from J, with 9 bases in between. The CDR3 region is CASSMSAGSGANVLTF. CDR3 DNA: TGTGCCAGTAGTATGTCCGCAGGCTCTGGGGCCAACGTCCTGACTTTC. Combining the CDR3 with reference TRBV19 and TRBJ2-6 gives the whole variable domain DGGITQSPKYLFRKEGQNVTLSCEQNLNHDAMYWYRQDPGQGLRLIYYSQIVNDFQKGDIAEGYSVSREKKESFPLTVTSAQKNPTAFYLCASSMSAGSGANVLTFGAGSRLTVL.

The chain combines TRBV7-9 with TRBJ2-1; 13 nucleotides match TRBD2. The V gene's germline CDR1 is SEHNR and CDR2 FQNEAQ (reference sequence). The CDR3 consists of 14 residues. V gave up 6 bases and J gave up 8 bases; unmatched junction bases: 4. Here the CDR3 reads CASRLAGGLDEQFF. The DNA for the CDR3 is TGTGCCAGCAGACTAGCGGGAGGGCTCGATGAGCAGTTCTTC. Full variable domain (rest looked up from reference TRBV7-9 and TRBJ2-1): DTGVSQNPRHKITKRGQNVTFRCDPISEHNRLYWYRQTLGQGPEFLTYFQNEAQLEKSRLLSDRFSAERPKGSFSTLEIQRTEQGDSAMYLCASRLAGGLDEQFFGPGTRLTVL.

The chain has TRBV29-1 and TRBJ2-1; TRBD2 is a possible D gene (5 bases). V lost 7 bases and J lost 0, with 13 bases in between. The CDR3 covers 14 residues. Germline V lookup: CDR1 SQVTM, CDR2 ANQGSEA. The CDR3 sequence is CSGGAASSYNEQFF. Written as DNA, the CDR3 is TGCAGCGGGGGAGCGGCTAGCTCCTACAATGAGCAGTTCTTC.

The chain joins TRBV11-3 to TRBJ1-2, with D possibly matching TRBD1 (5 bases). Germline CDR1 reads SGHNT; CDR2 reads YENEEA. The CDR3 contains 16 residues. V lost 1 base and J 4 bases, leaving 16 bases between the germline ends. CDR3 sequence (DNA): TGTGCCAGCAGCTTAGTCCCTCGGGGCCCGATCTATGGCTACACCTTC. Amino acids: CASSLVPRGPIYGYTF.

The CDR3 sequence: CASSLLRLAGTDTQYF. The DNA of the CDR3 is TGTGCCAGCAGTTTATTACGACTAGCAGGCACAGATACGCAGTATTTT. The J gene is TRBJ2-3, the V gene TRBV28; TRBD2 matches at 7 bases. This CDR3 comprises 16 residues. Germline CDR1 is MDHEN and CDR2 is SYDVKM. V shed 1 base, J shed 1 base, and the junction held 5 bases outside the gene matches. The variable domain in full, completed from reference TRBV28 and TRBJ2-3, reads DVKVTQSSRYLVKRTGEKVFLECVQDMDHENMFWYRQDPGLGLRLIYFSYDVKMKEKGDIPEGYSVSREKKERFSLILESASTNQTSMYLCASSLLRLAGTDTQYFGPGTRLTVL.

This chain joins TRBV3-1 (or the pseudogene TRBV3-2) and TRBJ2-7; D is perhaps TRBD2 (5 bases). V was cut by 1 base and J by 4 bases, with 17 bases left in between. Looked up from germline, CDR1 is LGHDT and CDR2 is YNNKEL (reference sequence). The CDR3 totals 16 residues. The CDR3 spells CASSQGVSESVYEQYF. The CDR3 DNA reads TGTGCCAGCAGCCAAGGAGTTAGCGAGAGTGTGTACGAGCAGTACTTC.

V and J are TRBV10-3 and TRBJ1-2; TRBD1 is a possible D gene (5 bases). V gave up 7 bases and J gave up 3 bases, with 15 bases separating them. This CDR3 contains 14 residues. Germline V gene lookup returns CDR1 ENHRY and CDR2 SYGVKD. The CDR3 here is CAITRDGGDYGYTF. In DNA, the CDR3 is TGTGCCATCACCAGGGACGGGGGAGACTATGGCTACACCTTC.

CDR3 nucleotides: TGTGCCAGCAGCTTAGCGATGACAGGGGGCTCCTACGAGCAGTACTTC. Encoded protein: CASSLAMTGGSYEQYF. The J gene is TRBJ2-7, the V gene TRBV7-9; 9 bases are shared with TRBD1. Germline V lookup: CDR1 SEHNR, CDR2 FQNEAQ (reference sequence). The CDR3 length is 16 residues. Trimming took 0 bases from V and 0 from J; bases not matched to a gene: 3.

This chain connects TRBV29-1 to TRBJ1-2; D is perhaps TRBD1 (6 bases). V was shortened by 4 bases and J by 3 bases, with 12 bases between the two germline ends. CDR3 length: 13 amino acids. CDR1 is SQVTM and CDR2 is ANQGSEA in the germline V gene. The CDR3 protein is CSVGAGQHYGYTF. The CDR3 DNA sequence: TGCAGCGTTGGGGCCGGACAGCACTATGGCTACACCTTC.

The CDR3 region is CASSYSGIWTF. CDR3 in DNA: TGTGCCAGCAGTTACTCGGGAATTTGGACCTTC. The chain couples TRBV6-5 to TRBJ1-2; D ambiguous. The CDR3 has 11 amino acids. Trimming left V 0 bases short and J 14 bases short, with 10 bases between. CDR1 and CDR2 (germline): MNHEY, SVGAGI.

The chain has TRBV5-4 and TRBJ1-1, with 8 bases identical to TRBD1. This CDR3 comprises 13 residues. With V trimmed by 7 bases and J by 8 bases, 10 bases remained unmatched. Germline V gene data show CDR1 as SGHNT and CDR2 as YYREEE (reference sequence). In DNA form, the CDR3 reads TGTGCCAGCGGCTCGACAGGGGATATGGAAGCTTTCTTT. Encoded protein: CASGSTGDMEAFF.

This sequence joins TRBV28 and TRBJ1-1; D uncertain. CDR3 length: 14 amino acids. Germline V gene data show CDR1 as MDHEN and CDR2 as SYDVKM. Trimming removed 5 bases at V and 1 base at J, with 11 bases between. The CDR3: CASSRSGRNTEAFF. In nucleotides, the CDR3 is TGTGCCAGCAGTAGGAGCGGGAGGAACACTGAAGCTTTCTTT.

This clone was counted a few times. The chain combines TRBV7-9 with TRBJ1-4, with D perhaps matching TRBD1 (6 bases). This CDR3 is 14 amino acids long. Trimming cost V 2 bases and J 5 bases, with 9 bases left between them. Germline CDR1 reads SEHNR; CDR2 reads FQNEAQ (reference sequence). The CDR3 coding sequence is TGTGCCAGCAGCTTACAGGGGCAGAATGAAAAACTGTTTTTT. Translation: CASSLQGQNEKLFF.

J is TRBJ2-1 and V is TRBV9; D is uncertain. V lost 0 bases, J lost 6 bases, and 7 bases lay in between. Germline V CDR1 and CDR2: SGDLS, YYNGEE. The CDR3 covers 13 residues. Written as DNA, the CDR3 is TGTGCCAGCAGCGTAGTTGGCTCCAATGAGCAGTTCTTC. Its protein is CASSVVGSNEQFF. Complete variable domain (other parts from reference TRBV9 and TRBJ2-1): DSGVTQTPKHLITATGQRVTLRCSPRSGDLSVYWYQQSLDQGLQFLIQYYNGEERAKGNILERFSAQQFPDLHSELNLSSLELGDSALYFCASSVVGSNEQFFGPGTRLTVL.

This clone was observed once. V usage is TRBV7-9 and J usage is TRBJ1-4; D gene unclear. The V gene's germline CDR1 is SEHNR and CDR2 FQNEAQ (reference sequence). Trimming took 4 bases from V and 8 from J, leaving 8 bases between them. This CDR3 spans 12 amino acids. CDR3 nucleotide sequence: TGTGCCAGCAGCTCGGAGAAGGAAAAACTGTTTTTT. Its translation is CASSSEKEKLFF.

This clone was recorded once. The rearrangement links TRBV5-6 to TRBJ1-2, with a weak D call TRBD1 (6 bases). Germline V lookup: CDR1 SGHDT, CDR2 YYEEEE. Trimming cost V 3 bases and J 7 bases, with 16 bases left between them. The CDR3 runs 14 residues. CDR3 sequence (DNA): TGTGCCAGCAGCTCGGATTGGGGGGCGCTTGGCTACACCTTC. This translates into CASSSDWGALGYTF.

This clone was recorded once. The rearrangement uses TRBV11-2 and TRBJ2-1, with 8 bases lining up with TRBD2. Losses at the gene ends were 5 bases for V and 5 bases for J; bases not matched to a gene: 8. CDR3 length equals 15 residues. From germline, CDR1 is SGHAT and CDR2 FQNNGV. CDR3 residues: CASSPMAGGNNEQFF. The CDR3 bases are TGTGCCAGCAGCCCTATGGCGGGAGGAAACAATGAGCAGTTCTTC.

The chain combines TRBV7-6 with TRBJ2-7, with TRBD2 matching over 11 bases. V dropped 6 bases and J dropped 1; count of bases not matched to a gene: 11. CDR3 size: 17 residues. CDR1 SGHVS and CDR2 FNYEAQ come from the germline V gene. The CDR3 spells CASSLSGRGLGSYEQYF. The CDR3 DNA reads TGTGCCAGCAGTCTTAGCGGGAGGGGCCTTGGGTCCTACGAGCAGTACTTC.

Only one count was recorded for this clone. The chain recombines TRBV6-5 with TRBJ1-2, with D tentatively TRBD1 (6 bases). Trimming cost V 2 bases and J 8 bases, with 15 bases left between them. There are 14 residues in the CDR3. Germline lookup yields CDR1 MNHEY and CDR2 SVGAGI. The CDR3, as DNA: TGTGCCAGCAGTTACGGGCCAGGGGTAGAAGGCTACACCTTC. It specifies CASSYGPGVEGYTF.

This clone was picked up one time. Relative to the germline gene, one junction end is altered; a read error may explain this. CDR3 protein: CASSSAGERETQYF. DNA for the CDR3: TGTGCTAGCAGCTCAGCGGGAGAGAGAGAGACCCAGTACTTC. The V gene is TRBV7-7, the J gene TRBJ2-5, with 8 bases identical to TRBD2. CDR3 length: 14 amino acids. From germline, CDR1 is SSHAT and CDR2 FNYEAQ (reference sequence).